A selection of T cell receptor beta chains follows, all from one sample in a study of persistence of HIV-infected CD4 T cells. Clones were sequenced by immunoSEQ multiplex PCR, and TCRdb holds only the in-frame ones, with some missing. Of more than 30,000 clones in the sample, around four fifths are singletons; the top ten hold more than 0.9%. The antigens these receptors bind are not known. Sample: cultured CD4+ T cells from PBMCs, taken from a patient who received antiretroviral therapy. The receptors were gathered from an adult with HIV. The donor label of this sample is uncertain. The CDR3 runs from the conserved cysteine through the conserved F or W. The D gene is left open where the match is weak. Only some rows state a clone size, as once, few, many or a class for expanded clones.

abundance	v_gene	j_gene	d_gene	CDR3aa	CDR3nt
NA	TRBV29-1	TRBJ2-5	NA	CSVGFPGLAQETQYF	TGCAGCGTTGGGTTCCCGGGCTTGGCGCAAGAGACCCAGTACTTC
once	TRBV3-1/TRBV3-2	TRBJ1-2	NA	CASSPTRGGTPNYGYTF	TGTGCCAGCAGCCCCACTCGGGGGGGAACGCCTAACTATGGCTACACCTTC
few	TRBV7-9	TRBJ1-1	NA	CASSARGRDTEAFF	TGTGCCAGCAGCGCCAGGGGACGGGACACTGAAGCTTTCTTT
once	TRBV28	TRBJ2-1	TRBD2	CASSTLAGGVDEQFF	TGTGCCAGCAGTACCCTAGCGGGGGGGGTGGATGAGCAGTTCTTC
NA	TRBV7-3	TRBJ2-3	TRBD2	CASSKGTSGGSSTDTQYF	TGTGCCAGCAGCAAAGGGACTAGCGGGGGGTCTAGCACAGATACGCAGTATTTT
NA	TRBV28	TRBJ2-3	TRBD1	CASSDGTALNTQYF	TGTGCCAGCAGTGACGGGACAGCCCTTAATACGCAGTATTTT
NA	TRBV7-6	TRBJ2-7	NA	CASSPGWGHYEQYF	TGTGCCAGCAGCCCTGGATGGGGGCACTACGAGCAGTACTTC
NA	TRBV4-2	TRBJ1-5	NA	CASSLSTELPQHF	TGTGCCAGCAGCCTTTCAACCGAGTTACCCCAGCATTTT
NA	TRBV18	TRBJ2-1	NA	CASSSPENEQFF	TGTGCCAGCTCATCACCGGAAAATGAGCAGTTCTTC
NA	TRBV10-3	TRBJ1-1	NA	CAISGTEGSGTEAFF	TGTGCCATCAGCGGGACGGAGGGATCGGGCACTGAAGCTTTCTTT
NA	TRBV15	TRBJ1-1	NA	CATSRRSIIWGTINTEAFF	TGTGCCACCAGCAGACGCTCAATCATTTGGGGGACCATAAACACTGAAGCTTTCTTT